This T cell receptor (beta chain) appears in the sequencing data of a study of cytomegalovirus exposure and HLA in healthy donors. Study-wide context: The same platform was used for the roughly 110 validation repertoires as for the approximately 630 first-cohort repertoires, as reported in a later analysis.

There are a few counts of this clone. The trim removed 6 bases at V and 3 bases at J, leaving 4 bases unmatched. Germline loops: CDR1 MNHEY, CDR2 SVGAGI. The CDR3 consists of 14 residues. Repertoires were generated with immunoSEQ multiplex PCR, while TCRdb's copy carries only in-frame clones and drops some. The sample has 200,000 or so clones; 88% are singletons. The material sequenced was PBMCs. This clonotype was obtained from a woman under 30 in good health and CMV-seronegative. The chain links TRBV6-5 to TRBJ1-5; 8 nucleotides match TRBD1. For the CDR3, the DNA is TGTGCCAGCAGGCCACAGGGGGTCAATCAGCCCCAGCATTTT. Translating it yields CASRPQGVNQPQHF.